This record concerns one T cell receptor (beta chain) sequence. Antigen: not known. The data are from a study of identical twins. Germline CDR1 reads LGHNA; CDR2 reads YNFKEQ. V lost 1 base, J lost 5 bases, and 6 bases stayed unmatched. This CDR3 region has 15 residues. Study observations and caveats: Not following the same donors, the study drew its conclusions from cross-sectional statistical analysis. The models systematically underestimated how much out-of-frame TCR alpha was shared in monozygotic twins. Fewer insertions marked abundant cord blood beta clonotypes; young adult naive trended weakly, memory not at all.

A single record per CDR3 protein comes from TCRdb applying MiXCR to the 5' RACE reads. Found here are more than 1.5 million distinct CDR3 sequences, under 35% of them singletons; the top ten hold about 0.27%. Sequenced sample: cord blood. The chain uses TRBV4-2 and TRBJ2-5, with 8 bases that match TRBD1. The sequence was obtained from a newborn girl in good health. This CDR3 reads CASSQGTGRWETQYF. As DNA, the CDR3 is TGTGCCAGCAGCCAAGGGACAGGGAGGTGGGAGACCCAGTACTTC.